These 2 T cell receptor beta chains share one sample of origin, sequenced in a study of blood T cell repertoires in COVID-19. The repertoire was sequenced with immunoSEQ multiplex PCR; TCRdb's copy has only in-frame clones and lacks some. This table holds roughly 220,000 clones, 75% to 85% found once. The sequencing sample was made of peripheral blood. These receptors were obtained from a woman aged 80 or over with COVID-19, enrolled during active disease.

The chain employs TRBV12-3 or TRBV12-4 and TRBJ1-3; D unresolved. The V gene lost 6 bases and the J gene lost 2 bases, with 8 bases spanning the gap. The CDR3 is made up of 13 amino acids. CDR3 region: CASSFGAGNTIYF. The CDR3 DNA is TGTGCCAGCAGCTTCGGAGCTGGAAACACCATATATTTT.

The chain carries TRBV5-1 and TRBJ1-1; D uncertain. Germline V gene sequence: CDR1 SGHRS, CDR2 YFSETQ. The V end lost 3 bases, the J end lost 10 bases, and 16 bases lay between the germline ends. The CDR3 covers 13 residues. The CDR3, as DNA: TGCGCCAGCAGCTGGGAGGGCGAGCAGCGAGCTTTCTTT. It encodes CASSWEGEQRAFF.